This T cell receptor (beta chain) was sequenced in a study of tumor-infiltrating lymphocytes in primary liver carcinoma. Study background: Enrolled patients were male and female, aged 30 to 69 years. Regardless of tissue type, samples showed similar yields of roughly 3.5 to 7.5 million productive TCRbeta reads.

Reverse transcription of approximately 500 ng total RNA with a constant-region primer produced TCR beta cDNA. For TCR beta, libraries were produced by three nested multiplex PCR rounds using slightly modified ARM-PCR. The two initial PCR rounds, nine to eleven cycles each, used TRBV1-TRBV30 forward and C-beta reverse primers. TCRdb reprocessed the multiplex PCR reads via MiXCR and lists one record per CDR3 protein. The profile shows approximately 210,000 distinct CDR3 sequences, approximately 64% of them singletons. Notes on this clonotype: The CDR3 carries no conserved terminal phenylalanine or tryptophan, so it likely arises from a read error. The DNA is omitted, as the CDR3 cannot be located on it reliably, and the CDR3 follows TCRdb's listing.

Germline DNA was also extracted, while the blood RNA originated from unsorted whole blood. Enrolled patients were chronically infected with HBV and treatment-naive. The CDR3 sequence runs 15 residues, both termini included. CDR1 is SQVTM and CDR2 is ANQGSEA in the germline V gene. The sequence was obtained from an older woman with primary liver carcinoma and hepatitis B virus infection. Material for sequencing was peripheral blood. The V call is TRBV29-1, the J call TRBJ2-7; the tabulated D call, TRBD2, remains unverified against the DNA. CDR3 amino acids: CSVGPPSGSPGERYS.